A single sample gave rise to the 27 T cell receptor beta chains below, sequenced in a study of T cell responses to AZD1222 COVID-19 vaccine. Profiling relied on immunoSEQ multiplex PCR, and the TCRdb table lists in-frame clones only, not all of them. This sample has approximately 130,000 clones; around 90% occur once, and the top ten carry 3.5% to 4.5%. The source was peripheral blood, collected 28 days after the second dose of the MenACWY control vaccine. The source is an adult who received the MenACWY meningococcal vaccine as a control.

This chain uses TRBV6-4 with TRBJ2-1; 11 bases match TRBD2. With 0 bases clipped from V and 6 bases from J, the junction kept 1 base outside the gene matches. Germline V lookup: CDR1 MRHNA, CDR2 SNTAGT. The CDR3 sequence is 15 residues long. The CDR3 bases are TGTGCCAGCAGTGACTCGACTAGCGGGGCCAATGAGCAGTTCTTC. Translation: CASSDSTSGANEQFF.

The genes are TRBV30 and TRBJ2-5, with a weak D call TRBD1 (5 bases). The CDR3 extends over 14 amino acids. The V end was cut by 2 bases, the J end by 3 bases, with 13 bases between. CDR1 GTSNPN and CDR2 SVGIG come from the germline V gene (reference sequence). In DNA form, the CDR3 reads TGTGCCTGGAGTAGGAAAGGGGCGGAAGAGACCCAGTACTTC. It codes for CAWSRKGAEETQYF.

This sequence joins TRBV7-8 and TRBJ2-7; D is unclear. This CDR3 region has 14 residues. Trimming shortened V by 1 base and J by 6 bases, and 13 bases separated the two germline ends. The germline CDR1 and CDR2 sequences are SGHVS and FQNEAQ. CDR3 loop: CASSLDPLLSEQYV. The CDR3 nucleotides are TGTGCCAGCAGCTTAGACCCCCTGCTTAGCGAGCAGTACGTC.

This clone was recorded only once. The V call is TRBV5-1, the J call TRBJ2-5; 7 bases align to TRBD1. The germline V gene has CDR1 SGHRS and CDR2 YFSETQ. J lost 2 bases, V lost 4 bases, and 8 bases had no gene match. This CDR3 comprises 15 residues. In DNA, the CDR3 is TGCGCCAGCAGCCACAGGGGATTTGTGCAAGAGACCCAGTACTTC. It is translated as CASSHRGFVQETQYF.

The chain recombines TRBV7-9 with TRBJ1-1; D uncertain. From germline, CDR1 is SEHNR and CDR2 FQNEAQ (reference sequence). Trimming pared 11 bases from V and 4 bases from J, leaving 14 bases between. The CDR3 runs to 12 residues. Written as DNA, the CDR3 is TGTGCCGGATACCTGATAAGCACTGAAGCTTTCTTT. This encodes CAGYLISTEAFF. Full variable domain (missing parts from reference TRBV7-9 and TRBJ1-1): DTGVSQNPRHKITKRGQNVTFRCDPISEHNRLYWYRQTLGQGPEFLTYFQNEAQLEKSRLLSDRFSAERPKGSFSTLEIQRTEQGDSAMYLCAGYLISTEAFFGQGTRLTVV.

The V call is TRBV27, the J call TRBJ1-4; 9 bases map to TRBD1. CDR1 and CDR2 from the germline V gene are MNHEY and SMNVEV (reference sequence). The CDR3 loop spans 16 amino acids. V was clipped by 0 bases and J by 6 bases; unmatched bases: 5. The CDR3 coding sequence is TGTGCCAGCAGTTTATCGGGACAGGGTGTGCATGAAAAACTGTTTTTT. Residues: CASSLSGQGVHEKLFF.

The chain combines TRBV28 with TRBJ2-7; unclear D gene. CDR1 is MDHEN and CDR2 is SYDVKM in the germline V gene. Trimming took 6 bases from V and 9 from J, leaving 15 bases between them. This CDR3 has 12 amino acids. The CDR3 loop reads CASSSPPVAQYF. CDR3 coding DNA: TGTGCCAGCAGCTCACCCCCCGTGGCGCAGTACTTC.

The chain links TRBV7-9 to TRBJ1-5; 9 bases fit TRBD1. The CDR3 is 15 residues long. Germline V lookup: CDR1 SEHNR, CDR2 FQNEAQ (reference sequence). The V segment lost 1 base and the J segment 6 bases; nucleotides outside the gene matches: 4. The CDR3 bases are TGTGCCAGCAGCTTAGGGGACAGGGCGGGTCAGCCCCAGCATTTT. Its translation: CASSLGDRAGQPQHF.

The chain employs TRBV5-1 and TRBJ2-3; D perhaps matches TRBD2 (6 bases). CDR1 and CDR2 (germline): SGHRS, YFSETQ. The V and J ends lost 9 bases and 1 base respectively, with 15 bases between them. The CDR3 has 14 residues. The CDR3 reads CATKQEGRTDTQYF. CDR3 nucleotide sequence: TGCGCCACCAAGCAGGAGGGTCGCACAGATACGCAGTATTTT.

V usage is TRBV5-4 and J usage is TRBJ2-3; TRBD2 agrees at 9 bases. Losses at the gene ends were 4 bases for V and 0 bases for J; bases not matched to a gene: 6. CDR1 is SGHNT and CDR2 is YYREEE in the germline V gene (reference sequence). This CDR3 has 16 residues. CDR3 region: CASSLRLAGSTDTQYF. The CDR3 DNA reads TGTGCCAGCAGCCTCCGGCTAGCGGGGAGCACAGATACGCAGTATTTT.

The DNA of the CDR3 is TGTGCCAGCAGCCTCAAGGGGAACCCGGGCACAGATACGCAGTATTTT. Its protein is CASSLKGNPGTDTQYF. The chain joins TRBV4-2 to TRBJ2-3, with D possibly TRBD1 on 5 matching bases. The length of the CDR3 is 16 residues. Trimming took off 4 bases at V and 1 base at J, with 15 bases between the two ends. Germline values: CDR1 LGHNA, CDR2 YNFKEQ.

The chain links TRBV5-1 to TRBJ2-3; no clear D. CDR3 length: 15 residues. The V end was cut by 4 bases, the J end by 0 bases, with 12 bases between. In germline, CDR1 is SGHRS, CDR2 YFSETQ. CDR3 sequence: CASSQTDPSTDTQYF. The CDR3 nucleotides are TGCGCCAGCAGCCAGACGGACCCTAGCACAGATACGCAGTATTTT.

This clone has a handful of counts. The V call is TRBV19, the J call TRBJ1-1; tentative D call: TRBD1 (6 bases). Looked up from germline, CDR1 is LNHDA and CDR2 is SQIVND (reference sequence). The CDR3 sequence is 15 residues long. The V end lost 7 bases, the J end lost 6 bases, and 21 bases lay between the germline ends. The CDR3, as DNA: TGTGCCAGTATCCCCCGGGGAGGGGGGAAGTCTGAAGCTTTCTTT. Amino acid sequence: CASIPRGGGKSEAFF.

The chain uses TRBV24-1 and TRBJ2-3; 10 bases are shared with TRBD1. Germline V gives CDR1 KGHDR, CDR2 SFDVKD. V was clipped by 4 bases and J by 5 bases; unmatched bases: 5. The CDR3 spans 15 residues. CDR3 DNA: TGTGCCACCAGTGACCCGACAGGGGGCATAGATACGCAGTATTTT. This codes for CATSDPTGGIDTQYF.

The CDR3 reads CASRMERGTEAFF. The CDR3 nucleotides read TGTGCCAGCAGAATGGAAAGGGGAACTGAAGCTTTCTTT. This chain joins TRBV6-6 and TRBJ1-1, with D tentatively TRBD1 (5 bases). CDR3 length equals 13 residues. Trimming stripped 6 bases from V and 5 bases from J, with 13 bases between. The germline V gene encodes CDR1 MNHNY and CDR2 SVGAGI (reference sequence).

This chain uses TRBV28 with TRBJ1-2, with D maybe TRBD1 (6 bases). The CDR3 is 15 residues long. CDR1 MDHEN and CDR2 SYDVKM come from the germline V gene. Trimming took 4 bases from V and 2 from J, leaving 14 bases between them. This CDR3 is CASSSQGTWNYGYTF. In nucleotides, the CDR3 is TGTGCCAGCAGTTCCCAGGGGACGTGGAACTATGGCTACACCTTC.

The J gene is TRBJ2-5, the V gene TRBV27; perhaps TRBD1 as D (6 bases). This CDR3 region has 15 residues. Germline CDR1 is MNHEY and CDR2 is SMNVEV (reference sequence). The germline V and J ends were trimmed by 5 bases and 5 bases, with 18 bases remaining between them. This CDR3 is CASSPLQGFGETQYF. For the CDR3, the DNA is TGTGCCAGCAGTCCCCTACAGGGTTTCGGGGAGACCCAGTACTTC.

The genes are TRBV28 and TRBJ2-7, with 7 bases matching TRBD1. CDR3 length: 15 amino acids. Germline loops: CDR1 MDHEN, CDR2 SYDVKM. Losses at the gene ends were 6 bases for V and 2 bases for J; bases not matched to a gene: 10. CDR3 sequence (DNA): TGTGCCAGCAGGAATTTTGGGACAGATGCCTACGAGCAGTACTTC. Its protein product is CASRNFGTDAYEQYF.

The chain is built from TRBV15 and TRBJ1-5, with a tentative D call TRBD1 (5 bases). The CDR3 covers 13 residues. Trimming shortened V by 7 bases and J by 5 bases, and 12 bases separated the two germline ends. CDR1 is LNHNV, CDR2 YYDKDF, per germline (reference sequence). In DNA, the CDR3 is TGTGCCACCACACTGACAGTTCATCAGCCCCAGCATTTT. Encoded protein: CATTLTVHQPQHF.

CDR3 sequence reads: CASSQDVRRTDTQYF. The CDR3 bases are TGCGCCAGCAGCCAAGATGTTAGACGGACAGATACGCAGTATTTT. V and J are TRBV4-3 and TRBJ2-3; no reliable D call. This CDR3 has 15 amino acids. Looked up from germline, CDR1 is LGHNA and CDR2 is YSLEER. V was trimmed by 0 bases and J by 3 bases, leaving 10 bases between them.

V and J are TRBV24-1 and TRBJ2-1; no definite D call. V lost 0 bases, J lost 0 bases, and 8 bases lay in between. The CDR3 totals 16 residues. Germline V gene lookup returns CDR1 KGHDR and CDR2 SFDVKD. This chain's CDR3 is CATSDLEASSYNEQFF. CDR3 nucleotides: TGTGCCACCAGTGATTTGGAGGCTTCCTCCTACAATGAGCAGTTCTTC.

The chain employs TRBV18 and TRBJ1-1; 7 nucleotides agree with TRBD1. CDR1 is KGHSH and CDR2 is LQKENI in the germline V gene. V lost 3 bases, J lost 1 base, and 5 bases stayed unmatched. The CDR3 spans 15 residues. The CDR3 sequence is CASSPFTGENTEAFF. CDR3 bases: TGTGCCAGCTCACCTTTCACAGGGGAGAACACTGAAGCTTTCTTT.

This chain links TRBV27 with TRBJ1-6; D possibly corresponds to TRBD1 (6 bases). CDR1 is MNHEY, CDR2 SMNVEV, per germline (reference sequence). V was trimmed by 0 bases and J by 7 bases, leaving 10 bases between them. This CDR3 comprises 15 residues. In nucleotides, the CDR3 is TGTGCCAGCAGTTTATCGGCAGGGGCCAATTCACCCCTCCACTTT. Amino acids: CASSLSAGANSPLHF.

V is TRBV2 and J is TRBJ2-1, with TRBD2 identical over 10 bases. In germline, CDR1 is SNHLY, CDR2 FYNNEI. V shed 4 bases and J 1 base; nucleotides not matched to a gene: 7. CDR3 length equals 17 residues. The CDR3: CASSAPAGGYSYNEQFF. CDR3 nucleotides: TGTGCCAGCAGTGCCCCAGCGGGGGGGTATTCCTACAATGAGCAGTTCTTC.

The chain employs TRBV28 and TRBJ2-1, with 14 positions matching TRBD2. The CDR3 extends over 16 amino acids. CDR1 and CDR2 (germline): MDHEN, SYDVKM. J lost 7 bases, V lost 2 bases, and 4 bases had no gene match. This CDR3 reads CASSLTGLAGDNEQFF. Written as DNA, the CDR3 is TGTGCCAGCAGTTTAACGGGACTAGCGGGAGATAATGAGCAGTTCTTC. Variable domain in full (rest from reference TRBV28 and TRBJ2-1): DVKVTQSSRYLVKRTGEKVFLECVQDMDHENMFWYRQDPGLGLRLIYFSYDVKMKEKGDIPEGYSVSREKKERFSLILESASTNQTSMYLCASSLTGLAGDNEQFFGPGTRLTVL.

This chain links TRBV7-9 with TRBJ2-5; 13 bases align to TRBD2. CDR1 is SEHNR and CDR2 is FQNEAQ in the germline V gene (reference sequence). The CDR3 length is 16 residues. Trimming took 5 bases from V and 4 from J; bases not matched to a gene: 7. CDR3 sequence: CASSTGLAGDRETQYF. The CDR3 bases are TGTGCCAGCAGCACTGGACTAGCGGGGGACCGAGAGACCCAGTACTTC.

V gene TRBV5-1 combines with J gene TRBJ2-7; 13 nucleotides line up with TRBD2. The ends lost 3 bases at V and 4 bases at J; junction bases unmatched: 10. CDR1 is SGHRS and CDR2 is YFSETQ in the germline V gene. The CDR3 spans 17 residues. CDR3 protein: CASSYYPGTSGKYEQYF. CDR3 in DNA: TGCGCCAGCAGCTACTATCCCGGGACTAGCGGGAAGTACGAGCAGTACTTC.